Shown below are 7 T cell receptor beta chains from a single sample sequenced in a study of CD8+ T cells in alopecia areata. The sequencing template was cDNA reverse transcribed from extracted RNA. Only in-frame clones appear in the TCRdb table, and some are missing; sequencing was by immunoSEQ multiplex PCR. The sample has 95,000 to 150,000 clones; 40% to 55% are singletons. The specimen was NKG2D-low CD8+ T cells sorted from blood. These TCRs come from a human donor with alopecia areata.

The J gene is TRBJ1-2, the V gene TRBV5-4; D not certain. V was trimmed by 2 bases and J by 2 bases, leaving 10 bases between them. Germline V gene sequence: CDR1 SGHNT, CDR2 YYREEE (reference sequence). The CDR3 loop spans 14 amino acids. Here the CDR3 reads CASSLDGSNYGYTF. The CDR3 DNA reads TGTGCCAGCAGCTTAGACGGGTCCAACTATGGCTACACCTTC.

The CDR3 loop reads CASTSGLAGPPGDEQFF. DNA of the CDR3: TGTGCCAGCACCAGCGGACTAGCGGGTCCCCCTGGGGATGAGCAGTTCTTC. The J gene is TRBJ2-1, the V gene TRBV27; 11 nucleotides agree with TRBD2. The germline V gene has CDR1 MNHEY and CDR2 SMNVEV (reference sequence). J gave up 8 bases and V 7 bases, and 16 bases lay outside the gene matches. The CDR3 has 17 residues.

The chain uses TRBV4-1 and TRBJ2-2; 7 nucleotides match TRBD2. Germline loops: CDR1 MGHRA, CDR2 YSYEKL. J gave up 7 bases and V 1 base, and 9 bases lay outside the gene matches. The CDR3 has 16 amino acids. The CDR3 spells CASSQVGGGPVGELFF. CDR3 DNA: TGCGCCAGCAGCCAAGTGGGGGGAGGGCCAGTCGGGGAGCTGTTTTTT.

CDR3 sequence (DNA): TGCAGTGCTAGAGTACCGAGTGAGCAGTTCTTC. This translates into CSARVPSEQFF. J is TRBJ2-1 and V is TRBV20-1; D remains ambiguous. This CDR3 has 11 amino acids. The V end was cut by 1 base, the J end by 9 bases, with 7 bases between. Germline CDR1 is DFQATT and CDR2 is SNEGSKA (reference sequence).

This clone was seen only a few times. The chain employs TRBV29-1 and TRBJ2-5; D not certain. Trimming stripped 0 bases from V and 4 bases from J, with 12 bases between. CDR1 and CDR2 from the germline V gene are SQVTM and ANQGSEA. This CDR3 has 14 amino acids. CDR3 amino acids: CSVEDLSGTETQYF. CDR3 DNA sequence: TGCAGCGTTGAAGATTTGTCGGGCACAGAGACCCAGTACTTC.

The chain recombines TRBV27 with TRBJ1-2; TRBD1 matches 10 bases. Germline V CDR1 and CDR2: MNHEY, SMNVEV (reference sequence). The ends lost 5 bases at V and 8 bases at J; junction bases unmatched: 5. This CDR3 is 13 amino acids long. Here the CDR3 reads CASSAGTGEGYTF. CDR3 DNA: TGTGCCAGCAGTGCCGGGACAGGGGAAGGCTACACCTTC.

This chain uses TRBV29-1 with TRBJ2-1; D remains unclear. Germline CDR1 is SQVTM and CDR2 is ANQGSEA. The CDR3 has 10 residues. Trimming pared 7 bases from V and 4 bases from J, leaving 5 bases between. CDR3 DNA sequence: TGCAGCGCAGAATACAATGAGCAGTTCTTC. It is translated as CSAEYNEQFF.